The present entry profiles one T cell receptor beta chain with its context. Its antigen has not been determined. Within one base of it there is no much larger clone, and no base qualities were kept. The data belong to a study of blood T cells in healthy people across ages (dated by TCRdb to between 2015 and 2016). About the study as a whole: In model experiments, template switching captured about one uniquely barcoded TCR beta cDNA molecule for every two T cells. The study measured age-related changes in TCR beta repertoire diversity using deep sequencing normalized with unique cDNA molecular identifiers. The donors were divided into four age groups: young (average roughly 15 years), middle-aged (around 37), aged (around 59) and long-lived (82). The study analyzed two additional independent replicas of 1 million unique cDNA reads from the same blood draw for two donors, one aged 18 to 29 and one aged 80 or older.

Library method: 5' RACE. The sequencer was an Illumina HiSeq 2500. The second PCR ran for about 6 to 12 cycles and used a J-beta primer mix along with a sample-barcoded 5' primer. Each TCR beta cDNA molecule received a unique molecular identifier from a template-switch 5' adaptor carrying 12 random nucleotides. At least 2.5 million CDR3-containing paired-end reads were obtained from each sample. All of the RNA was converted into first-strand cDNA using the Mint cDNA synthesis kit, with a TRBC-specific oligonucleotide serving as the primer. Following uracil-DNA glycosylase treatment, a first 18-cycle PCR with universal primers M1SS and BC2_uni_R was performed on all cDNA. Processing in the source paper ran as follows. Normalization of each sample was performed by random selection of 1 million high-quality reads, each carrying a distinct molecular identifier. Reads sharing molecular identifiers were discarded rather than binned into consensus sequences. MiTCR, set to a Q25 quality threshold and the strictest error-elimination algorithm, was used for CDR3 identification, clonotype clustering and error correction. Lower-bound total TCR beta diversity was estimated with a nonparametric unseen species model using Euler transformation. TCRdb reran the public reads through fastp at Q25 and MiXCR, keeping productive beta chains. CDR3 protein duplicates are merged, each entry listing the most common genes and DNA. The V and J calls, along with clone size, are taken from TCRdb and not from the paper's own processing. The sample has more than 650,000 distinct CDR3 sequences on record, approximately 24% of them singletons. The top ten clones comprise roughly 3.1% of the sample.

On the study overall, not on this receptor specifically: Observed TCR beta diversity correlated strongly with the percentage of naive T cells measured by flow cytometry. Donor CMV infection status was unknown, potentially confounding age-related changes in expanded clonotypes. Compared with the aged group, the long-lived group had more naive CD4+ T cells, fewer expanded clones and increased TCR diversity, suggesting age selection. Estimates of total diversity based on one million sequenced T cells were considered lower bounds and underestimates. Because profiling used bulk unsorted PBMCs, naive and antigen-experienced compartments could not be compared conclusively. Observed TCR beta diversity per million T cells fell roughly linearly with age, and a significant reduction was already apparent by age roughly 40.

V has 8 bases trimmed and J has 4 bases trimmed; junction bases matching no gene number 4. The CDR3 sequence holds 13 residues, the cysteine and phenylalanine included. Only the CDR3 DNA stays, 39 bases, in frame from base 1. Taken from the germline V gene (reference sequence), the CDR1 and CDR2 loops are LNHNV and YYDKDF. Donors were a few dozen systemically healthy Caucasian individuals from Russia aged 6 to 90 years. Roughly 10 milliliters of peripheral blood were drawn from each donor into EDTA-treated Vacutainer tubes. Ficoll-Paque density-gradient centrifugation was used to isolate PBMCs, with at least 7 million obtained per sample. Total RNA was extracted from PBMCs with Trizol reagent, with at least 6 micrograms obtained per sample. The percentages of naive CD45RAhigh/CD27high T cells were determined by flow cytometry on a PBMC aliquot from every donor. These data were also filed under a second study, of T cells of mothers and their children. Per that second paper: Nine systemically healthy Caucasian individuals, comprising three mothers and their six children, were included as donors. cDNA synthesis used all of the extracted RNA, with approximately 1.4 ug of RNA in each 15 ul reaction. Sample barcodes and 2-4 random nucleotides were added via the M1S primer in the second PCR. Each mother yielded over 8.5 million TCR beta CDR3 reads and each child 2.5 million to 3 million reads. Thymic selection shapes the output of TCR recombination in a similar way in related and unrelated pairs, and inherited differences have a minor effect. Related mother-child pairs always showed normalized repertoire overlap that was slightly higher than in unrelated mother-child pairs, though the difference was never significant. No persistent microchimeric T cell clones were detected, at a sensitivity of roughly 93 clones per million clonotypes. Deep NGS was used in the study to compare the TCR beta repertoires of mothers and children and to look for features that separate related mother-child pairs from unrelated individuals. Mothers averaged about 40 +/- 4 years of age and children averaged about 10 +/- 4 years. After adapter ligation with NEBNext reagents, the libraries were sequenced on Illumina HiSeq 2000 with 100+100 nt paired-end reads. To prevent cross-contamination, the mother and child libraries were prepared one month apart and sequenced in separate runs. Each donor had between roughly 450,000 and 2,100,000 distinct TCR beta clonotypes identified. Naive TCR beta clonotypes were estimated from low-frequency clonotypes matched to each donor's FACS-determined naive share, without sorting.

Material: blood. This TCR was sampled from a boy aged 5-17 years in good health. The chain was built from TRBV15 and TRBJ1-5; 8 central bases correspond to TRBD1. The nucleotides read TGTGCCACCCAGGGGGCATGGAATCAGCCCCAGCATTTT. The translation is CATQGAWNQPQHF.